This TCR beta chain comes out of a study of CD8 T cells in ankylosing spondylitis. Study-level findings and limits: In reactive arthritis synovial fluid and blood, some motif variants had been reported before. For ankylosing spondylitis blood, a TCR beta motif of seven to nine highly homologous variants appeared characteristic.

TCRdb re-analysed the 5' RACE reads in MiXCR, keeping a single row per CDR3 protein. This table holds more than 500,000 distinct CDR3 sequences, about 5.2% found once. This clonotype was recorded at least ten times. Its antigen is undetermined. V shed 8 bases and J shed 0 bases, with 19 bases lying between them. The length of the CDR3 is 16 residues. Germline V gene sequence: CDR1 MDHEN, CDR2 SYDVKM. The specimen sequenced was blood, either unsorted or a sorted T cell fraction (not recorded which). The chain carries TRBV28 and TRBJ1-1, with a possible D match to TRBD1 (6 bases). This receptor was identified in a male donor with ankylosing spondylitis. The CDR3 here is CASQWRGGEMNTEAFF. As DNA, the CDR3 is TGTGCCAGCCAATGGCGAGGGGGAGAGATGAACACTGAAGCTTTCTTT.